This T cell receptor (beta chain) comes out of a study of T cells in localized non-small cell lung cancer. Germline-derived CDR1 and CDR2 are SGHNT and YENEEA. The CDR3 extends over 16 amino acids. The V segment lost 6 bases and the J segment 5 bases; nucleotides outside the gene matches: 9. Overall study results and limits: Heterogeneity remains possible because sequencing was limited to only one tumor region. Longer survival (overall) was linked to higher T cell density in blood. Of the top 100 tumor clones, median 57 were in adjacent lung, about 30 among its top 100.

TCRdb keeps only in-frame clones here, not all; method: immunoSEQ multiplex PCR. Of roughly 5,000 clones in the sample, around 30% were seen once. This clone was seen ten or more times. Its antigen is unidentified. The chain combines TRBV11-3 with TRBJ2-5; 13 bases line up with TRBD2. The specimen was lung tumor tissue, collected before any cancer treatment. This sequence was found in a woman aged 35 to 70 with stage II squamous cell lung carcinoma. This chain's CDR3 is CASSDPGLAGWETQYF. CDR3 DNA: TGTGCCAGCAGTGATCCGGGACTAGCGGGGTGGGAGACCCAGTACTTC.